This T cell receptor beta chain was observed in a study of CD8 T cells in Susac syndrome. The V and J ends lost 0 bases and 1 base, in that order; junction bases with no gene match: 7. Germline V lookup: CDR1 LGHNA, CDR2 YSLEER. The CDR3 consists of 18 residues. TCR beta sequencing covered blood CD8+ and CD4+ T cells. RNA totalling about 0.5 to 1 ug underwent reverse transcription with random hexamers. Coverage of TCR beta CDR3 amplification by immunoSEQ multiplex PCR extended to 54 Vbeta and 13 Jbeta. MiXCR, run by TCRdb on the immunoSEQ multiplex PCR reads, gives a single entry per CDR3 protein. Among about 300,000 distinct CDR3 sequences listed, almost 85% were seen once.

The rearrangement links TRBV4-3 to TRBJ1-4; 8 nucleotides agree with TRBD1. Specimen: CD8+ T cells from PBMCs. The origin of this receptor is a human donor with multiple sclerosis. The CDR3 region is CASSQEGRGLRTNEKLFF. The CDR3 DNA is TGCGCCAGCAGCCAAGAAGGCAGGGGGCTGAGAACTAATGAAAAACTGTTTTTT.